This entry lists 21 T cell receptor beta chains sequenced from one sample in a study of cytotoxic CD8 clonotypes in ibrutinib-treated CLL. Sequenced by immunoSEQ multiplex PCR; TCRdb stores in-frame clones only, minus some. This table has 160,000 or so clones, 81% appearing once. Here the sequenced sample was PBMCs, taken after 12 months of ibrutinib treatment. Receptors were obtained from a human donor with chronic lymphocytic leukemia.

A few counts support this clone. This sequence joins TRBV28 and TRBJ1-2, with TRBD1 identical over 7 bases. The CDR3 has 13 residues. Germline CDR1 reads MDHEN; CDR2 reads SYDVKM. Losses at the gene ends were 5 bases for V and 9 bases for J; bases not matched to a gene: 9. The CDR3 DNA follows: TGTGCCAGCAGTCTGAGGACAGGCTCCCGCTACACCTTC. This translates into CASSLRTGSRYTF.

The CDR3 sequence: CASSTSGLSSYNEQFF. The CDR3, as DNA: TGTGCCAGCAGCACCTCGGGACTAAGCTCCTACAATGAGCAGTTCTTC. The gene calls are TRBV7-3 and TRBJ2-1; 7 positions agree with TRBD2. Germline V gene lookup returns CDR1 SGHTA and CDR2 FQGTGA. There are 16 residues in the CDR3. Losses at the gene ends were 5 bases for V and 0 bases for J; bases not matched to a gene: 7.

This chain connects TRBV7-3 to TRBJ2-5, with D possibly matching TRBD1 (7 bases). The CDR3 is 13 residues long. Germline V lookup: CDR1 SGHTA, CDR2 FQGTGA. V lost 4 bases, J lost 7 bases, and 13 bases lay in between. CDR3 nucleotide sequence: TGTGCCAGCAGCTGGAGACAGGGAGGGACCCAGTACTTC. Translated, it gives CASSWRQGGTQYF.

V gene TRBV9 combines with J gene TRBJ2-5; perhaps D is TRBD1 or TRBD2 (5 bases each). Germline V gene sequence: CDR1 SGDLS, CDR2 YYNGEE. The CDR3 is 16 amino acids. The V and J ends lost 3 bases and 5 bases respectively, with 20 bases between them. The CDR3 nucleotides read TGTGCCAGCAGCGGAGGGACGGTCCAACCTCGGGAGACCCAGTACTTC. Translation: CASSGGTVQPRETQYF. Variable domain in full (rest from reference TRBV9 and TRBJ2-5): DSGVTQTPKHLITATGQRVTLRCSPRSGDLSVYWYQQSLDQGLQFLIQYYNGEERAKGNILERFSAQQFPDLHSELNLSSLELGDSALYFCASSGGTVQPRETQYFGPGTRLLVL.

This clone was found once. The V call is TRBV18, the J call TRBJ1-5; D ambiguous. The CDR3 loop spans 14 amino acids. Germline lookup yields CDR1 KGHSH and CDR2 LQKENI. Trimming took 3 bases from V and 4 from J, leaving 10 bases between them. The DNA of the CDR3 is TGTGCCAGCTCACCCCCCAGCGGAAATCAGCCCCAGCATTTT. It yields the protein CASSPPSGNQPQHF.

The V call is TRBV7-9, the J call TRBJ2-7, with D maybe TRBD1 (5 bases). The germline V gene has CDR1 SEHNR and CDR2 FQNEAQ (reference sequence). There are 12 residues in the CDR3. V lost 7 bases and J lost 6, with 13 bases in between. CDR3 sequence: CASTSEGVEQYF. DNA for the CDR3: TGTGCCAGCACTTCGGAAGGGGTCGAGCAGTACTTC.

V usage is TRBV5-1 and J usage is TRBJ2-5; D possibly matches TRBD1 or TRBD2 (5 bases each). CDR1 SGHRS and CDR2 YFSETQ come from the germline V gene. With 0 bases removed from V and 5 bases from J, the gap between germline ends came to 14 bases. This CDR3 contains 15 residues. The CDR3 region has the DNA TGCGCCAGCAGCTTGGGGGACCGCTCCCGGGAGACCCAGTACTTC. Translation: CASSLGDRSRETQYF.

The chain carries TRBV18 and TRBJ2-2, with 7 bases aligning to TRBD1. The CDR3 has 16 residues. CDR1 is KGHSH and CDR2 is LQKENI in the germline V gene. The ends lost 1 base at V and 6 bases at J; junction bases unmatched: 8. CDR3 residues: CASSPRGPDRAGELFF. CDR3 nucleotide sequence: TGTGCCAGCTCACCACGGGGTCCCGACAGGGCCGGGGAGCTGTTTTTT.

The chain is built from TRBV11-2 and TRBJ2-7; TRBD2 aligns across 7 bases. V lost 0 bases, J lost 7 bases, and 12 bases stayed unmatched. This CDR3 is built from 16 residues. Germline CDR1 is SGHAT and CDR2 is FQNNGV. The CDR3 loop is CASSLDLSAGAAEQYF. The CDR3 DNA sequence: TGTGCCAGCAGCTTAGATTTATCGGCGGGAGCCGCGGAGCAGTACTTC. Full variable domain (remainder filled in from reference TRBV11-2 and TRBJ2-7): EAGVAQSPRYKIIEKRQSVAFWCNPISGHATLYWYQQILGQGPKLLIQFQNNGVVDDSQLPKDRFSAERLKGVDSTLKIQPAKLEDSAVYLCASSLDLSAGAAEQYFGPGTRLTVT.

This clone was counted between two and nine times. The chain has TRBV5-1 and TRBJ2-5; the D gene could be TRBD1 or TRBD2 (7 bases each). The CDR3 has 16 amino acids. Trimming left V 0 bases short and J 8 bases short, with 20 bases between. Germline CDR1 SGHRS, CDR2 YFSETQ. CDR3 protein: CASSLAGGAVVLTQYF. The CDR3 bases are TGCGCCAGCAGCTTGGCAGGGGGGGCCGTCGTCCTCACCCAGTACTTC.

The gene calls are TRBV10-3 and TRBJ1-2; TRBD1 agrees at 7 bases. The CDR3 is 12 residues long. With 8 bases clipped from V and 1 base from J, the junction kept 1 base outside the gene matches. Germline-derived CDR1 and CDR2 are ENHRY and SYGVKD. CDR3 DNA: TGTGCCATCGGGACAGATAACTATGGCTACACCTTC. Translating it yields CAIGTDNYGYTF.

The CDR3 here is CSVGRSLQETQYF. In DNA form, the CDR3 reads TGCAGCGTGGGACGTTCTCTCCAAGAGACCCAGTACTTC. This chain connects TRBV29-1 to TRBJ2-5; D is perhaps TRBD1 or TRBD2 (5 bases each). The CDR3 runs to 13 residues. CDR1 and CDR2 (germline): SQVTM, ANQGSEA. V was pared by 6 bases and J by 1 base, with 12 bases between.

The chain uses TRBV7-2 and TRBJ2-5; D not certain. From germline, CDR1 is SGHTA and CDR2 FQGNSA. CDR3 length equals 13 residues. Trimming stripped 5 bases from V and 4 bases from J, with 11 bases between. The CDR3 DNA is TGTGCCAGCAGCCTTGGCTTAGCAGAGACCCAGTACTTC. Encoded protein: CASSLGLAETQYF.

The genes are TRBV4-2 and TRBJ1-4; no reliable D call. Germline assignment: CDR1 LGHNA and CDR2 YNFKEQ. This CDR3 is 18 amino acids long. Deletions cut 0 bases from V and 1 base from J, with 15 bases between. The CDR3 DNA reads TGTGCCAGCAGCCAAGAGTTCGGCCCCTCTGTAACTAATGAAAAACTGTTTTTT. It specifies CASSQEFGPSVTNEKLFF.

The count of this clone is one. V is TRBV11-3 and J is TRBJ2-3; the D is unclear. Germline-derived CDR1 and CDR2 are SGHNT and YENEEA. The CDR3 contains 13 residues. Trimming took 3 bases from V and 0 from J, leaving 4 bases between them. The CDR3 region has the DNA TGTGCCAGCAGCTTTGAAAGCACAGATACGCAGTATTTT. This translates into CASSFESTDTQYF.

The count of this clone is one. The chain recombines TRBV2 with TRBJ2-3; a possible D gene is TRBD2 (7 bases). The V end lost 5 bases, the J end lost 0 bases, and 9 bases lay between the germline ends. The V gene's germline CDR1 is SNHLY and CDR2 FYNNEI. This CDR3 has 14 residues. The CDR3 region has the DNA TGTGCCAGCAGTAGGGGGGGTAGCACAGATACGCAGTATTTT. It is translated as CASSRGGSTDTQYF.

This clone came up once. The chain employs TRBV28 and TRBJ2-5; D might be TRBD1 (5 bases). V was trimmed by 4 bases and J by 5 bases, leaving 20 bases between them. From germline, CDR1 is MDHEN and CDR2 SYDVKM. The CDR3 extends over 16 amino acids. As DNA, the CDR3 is TGTGCCAGCAGTTCGCCAGAGGCCGGACAAAAGGAGACCCAGTACTTC. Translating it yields CASSSPEAGQKETQYF.

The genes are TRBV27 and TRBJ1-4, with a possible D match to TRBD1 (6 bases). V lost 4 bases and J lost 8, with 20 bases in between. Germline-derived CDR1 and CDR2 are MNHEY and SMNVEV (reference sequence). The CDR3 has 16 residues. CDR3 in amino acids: CASSSTRGGRQEKLFF. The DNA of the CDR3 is TGTGCCAGCAGTTCTACTCGTGGGGGGCGTCAGGAAAAACTGTTTTTT.

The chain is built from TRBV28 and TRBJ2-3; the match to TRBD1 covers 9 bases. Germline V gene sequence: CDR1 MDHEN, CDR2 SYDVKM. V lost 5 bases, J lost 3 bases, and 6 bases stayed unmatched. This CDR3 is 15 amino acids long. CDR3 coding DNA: TGTGCCAGCAGTCCACAGGGGGCGCCGACAGATACGCAGTATTTT. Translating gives CASSPQGAPTDTQYF. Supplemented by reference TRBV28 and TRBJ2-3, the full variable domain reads DVKVTQSSRYLVKRTGEKVFLECVQDMDHENMFWYRQDPGLGLRLIYFSYDVKMKEKGDIPEGYSVSREKKERFSLILESASTNQTSMYLCASSPQGAPTDTQYFGPGTRLTVL.

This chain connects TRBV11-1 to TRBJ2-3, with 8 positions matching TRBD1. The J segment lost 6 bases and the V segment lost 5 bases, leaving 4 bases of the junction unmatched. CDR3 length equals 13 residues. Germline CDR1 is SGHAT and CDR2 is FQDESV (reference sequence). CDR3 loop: CASSPRTGDTQYF. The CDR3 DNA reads TGTGCCAGCAGCCCACGGACAGGGGATACGCAGTATTTT.

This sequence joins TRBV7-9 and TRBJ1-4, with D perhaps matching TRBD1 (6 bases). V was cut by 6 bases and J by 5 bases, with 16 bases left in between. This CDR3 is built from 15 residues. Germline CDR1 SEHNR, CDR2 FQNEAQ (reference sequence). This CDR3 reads CASRPTDSPNEKLFF. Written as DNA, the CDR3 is TGTGCCAGCAGGCCGACGGACAGTCCGAATGAAAAACTGTTTTTT.